This is a list of T cell receptor beta chains from one sample in a study of T cell changes during pregnancy in multiple sclerosis. Assay used: immunoSEQ multiplex PCR; TCRdb lists only in-frame clones, some missing. Among approximately 74,000 clones listed, roughly 92% were seen once. The sequenced sample was peripheral blood, obtained before pregnancy. These receptors were taken from a female donor with multiple sclerosis, enrolled in a pregnancy study. CDR3s include the opening cysteine and the closing phenylalanine or tryptophan. Each record gives: J gene, CDR3 length, clone size, V gene, D gene, CDR3 DNA, CDR3 protein. D genes are given only for firm matches. Clone size appears in some rows only: once, few, many, or a class for an expanded clone.

TRBJ2-1	16	NA	TRBV5-1	TRBD2	TGCGCCAGCAGCGTGATAGCGGGAGAGACCTACAATGAGCAGTTCTTC	CASSVIAGETYNEQFF
TRBJ2-1	16	NA	TRBV7-9	NA	TGTGCCAGCAGCTTAAGGGAGGCGCCTTCCTACAATGAGCAGTTCTTC	CASSLREAPSYNEQFF
TRBJ1-1	16	once	TRBV19	NA	TGTGCCAGTAGTATTGAGTTCGCGGGGCTGAACACTGAAGCTTTCTTT	CASSIEFAGLNTEAFF
TRBJ2-7	16	once	TRBV30	TRBD2	TGTGCCTGGAGGAAATTAGCGGGAGGGCTTGCCTACGAGCAGTACTTC	CAWRKLAGGLAYEQYF
TRBJ2-7	15	NA	TRBV9	NA	TGTGCCAGCAGCGTAGATGGACAGTCTTCCTACGAGCAGTACTTC	CASSVDGQSSYEQYF
TRBJ2-3	15	once	TRBV7-9	TRBD2	TGTGCCACCTTTAGCGGGAGGATATCCGCAGATACGCAGTATTTT	CATFSGRISADTQYF
TRBJ2-7	13	NA	TRBV15	NA	TGTGCCACCAGCAGAGGTCGTAGCTACGAGCAGTACTTC	CATSRGRSYEQYF
TRBJ2-3	14	NA	TRBV9	TRBD1	TGTGCCAGCAGCCGACAGGGGGCGAGGGATACGCAGTATTTT	CASSRQGARDTQYF
TRBJ2-1	15	NA	TRBV19	TRBD2	TGTGCCAGTAGTCCCTGGACTAGCGGGAAGAATGAGCAGTTCTTC	CASSPWTSGKNEQFF
TRBJ2-7	15	NA	TRBV29-1	NA	TGCAGCGTTGCAAACCGGGACTCAGACCTACGGGAGCAGTACTTC	CSVANRDSDLREQYF
TRBJ2-7	11	NA	TRBV19	NA	TGTGCCAGTAGTGAGGGCTACGAGCAGTACTTC	CASSEGYEQYF
TRBJ1-1	14	NA	TRBV28	NA	TGTGCCAGCAGCCCTCCGGGGGGGAACACTGAAGCTTTCTTT	CASSPPGGNTEAFF
TRBJ2-2	19	NA	TRBV7-8	NA	TGTGCCAGCAAACGGCGCACAGGGGGTAGCGGGAGTTACACCGGGGAGCTGTTTTTT	CASKRRTGGSGSYTGELFF
TRBJ2-7	13	NA	TRBV14	NA	TGTGCCAGCAGCCATCGGGTCTCCTACGAGCAGTACTTC	CASSHRVSYEQYF
TRBJ2-1	15	NA	TRBV7-3	TRBD2	TGTGCCAGCAGCCCAACTAGCGGGAGCGTCGATGAGCAGTTCTTC	CASSPTSGSVDEQFF
TRBJ2-7	15	NA	TRBV7-9	TRBD1	TGTGCCAGCAGTTCGGGACAGGACCCTTCCTACGAGCAGTACTTC	CASSSGQDPSYEQYF
TRBJ2-7	14	NA	TRBV29-1	NA	TGCAGCGTTTGCCCCGGGACTGACGGATACGAGCAGTACTTC	CSVCPGTDGYEQYF